This TCR beta chain was identified during a study of blood T cells in healthy people across ages (dated by TCRdb to about 2015). About the study as a whole: In model experiments, roughly one uniquely barcoded TCR beta cDNA molecule per two T cells was captured by template switching. The donors were divided into four age groups: young (average roughly 17 years), middle-aged (roughly 40), aged (62) and long-lived (about 79). Two additional independent replicas of 1 million unique cDNA reads from the same blood draw were analyzed for two donors (one aged 18 to 30 and one aged 80 or older). To avoid experimental bias, donors of different ages were spread randomly across the sequencing lanes. The study measured age-related changes in TCR beta repertoire diversity using deep sequencing normalized with unique cDNA molecular identifiers. Overall study outcomes, separate from this receptor: Estimates of total diversity based on one million sequenced T cells were regarded as lower bounds and as underestimates. Observed TCR beta diversity per million T cells fell roughly linearly with age, and a significant reduction was already apparent by age around 40. The long-lived group showed more naive CD4+ T cells, fewer expanded clones and increased TCR diversity than the aged group, suggesting age selection. Bulk unsorted PBMC profiling prevented conclusive comparison of naive and antigen-experienced compartments. A strong correlation was found between observed TCR beta diversity and the percentage of naive T cells measured by flow cytometry. The CMV infection status of donors was not known, potentially confounding age-related changes in expanded clonotypes.

The roughly 37 donors, aged 6 to 90 years, were systemically healthy Caucasian individuals from Russia. Each donor gave 9.5 to 10 milliliters of peripheral blood, drawn into EDTA-treated Vacutainer tubes. PBMCs were isolated by Ficoll-Paque density-gradient centrifugation, with at least 6 million obtained per sample. Trizol reagent was used to extract total RNA from the PBMCs, yielding at least 5.5 micrograms per sample. Naive CD45RAhigh/CD27high T cell percentages were measured by flow cytometry on a PBMC aliquot from every donor. With regard to this clonotype: Its antigen specificity is not known. The input lacks base qualities; no much larger clone sits a single base away.

Trimming removed 6 bases from V and 2 bases from J, leaving 14 bases between the germline ends. CDR1 and CDR2 are read off the germline V gene as SGHRS and YFSETQ. The CDR3 sequence holds 15 residues, the cysteine and phenylalanine included. Only the CDR3 region is kept as DNA, spanning 45 bases read in frame from base 1. The library came from 5' RACE. The run used an Illumina HiSeq 2500. A second PCR of about 7 to 12 cycles was performed with a sample-barcoded 5' primer and a J-beta primer mix. Each TCR beta cDNA molecule received a unique molecular identifier from a template-switch 5' adaptor carrying 12 random nucleotides. At least 2.5 million CDR3-containing paired-end reads were obtained from each sample. The Mint cDNA synthesis kit, primed by a TRBC-specific oligonucleotide, was used to synthesize first-strand cDNA from all RNA. Following uracil-DNA glycosylase treatment, a first 18-cycle PCR with universal primers M1SS and BC2_uni_R was performed on all cDNA. Per the original workflow: For normalization, 1 million high-quality reads were randomly selected from each sample, with every read carrying a distinct molecular identifier. Reads with shared molecular identifiers were discarded instead of being binned into consensus sequences. MiTCR, run with a Q25 quality threshold and the strictest error-elimination algorithm, handled CDR3 identification, clonotype clustering and error correction. A nonparametric unseen species model with Euler transformation was used to estimate lower-bound total TCR beta diversity. The public reads were quality trimmed at Q25 with fastp and then assembled into clones with MiXCR by TCRdb, keeping productive beta chains. Entries that share a CDR3 protein sequence are merged under the most common genes and DNA. The V and J calls were not made by the authors but by TCRdb's processing. The sample table contains around 1,100,000 distinct CDR3 sequences; only one count was recorded for 35% to 40% of them. About an eighth of the sample is taken by the ten largest.

This chain joins TRBV5-1 to TRBJ2-2, with the D gene uncertain. Sequencing was done on a sample of blood. The receptor was derived from a man between 18 and 35 years old in good health. The CDR3 reads as follows: CASKPVGVNTGELFF. The bases are TGCGCCAGCAAACCCGTAGGTGTCAACACCGGGGAGCTGTTTTTT.